In its sample, the clone carrying this T cell receptor (beta chain) was seen once. This entry comes from a study of blood T cell repertoires in COVID-19. Trimming pared 4 bases from V and 1 base from J, leaving 13 bases between. This CDR3 comprises 15 residues. CDR1 and CDR2 (germline): SGHTA, FQGNSA. Authors' analysis steps: Amplification of reference gene primers provided the estimated nucleated cell counts. Generated by immunoSEQ multiplex PCR, the TCRdb table keeps only in-frame clones and is missing some. The V and J calls and clone size come from that table; D and trimming were worked out from the DNA. This table holds over 120,000 clones, over 70% found once. Either two negative PCRs, clearance, or symptom resolution qualified Cohort 3 donors as recovered.

What was sequenced was PBMCs or T cells enriched from blood (not recorded which). The receptor's source is a man aged 60 to 69 who had recovered from COVID-19. The chain employs TRBV7-2 and TRBJ2-5; tentative D call: TRBD2 (6 bases). CDR3 region: CASSSYGTSQETQYF. The CDR3, as DNA: TGTGCCAGCAGCTCCTACGGGACTTCCCAAGAGACCCAGTACTTC.